The rows below give T cell receptor beta chains drawn from one sample of a study of T cell responses to AZD1222 COVID-19 vaccine. Sequencing used immunoSEQ multiplex PCR; TCRdb keeps in-frame clones, though not all of them. This sample yields over 150,000 clones, of which roughly 90% are seen a single time; 5.5% belongs to the top ten. Sequencing used peripheral blood, obtained on day 0 of AZD1222 vaccination. These receptors all stem from an adult in good health. Both conserved end residues are part of each CDR3. D genes are given only for firm matches. The size entry is marked missing in some rows and otherwise reads once, few, many or a size class.

TRBV19,-,TRBJ1-5,-,TGTGCCAGTCTAGGGAGACAGGACAATCAGCCCCAGCATTTT,CASLGRQDNQPQHF
TRBV5-8,-,TRBJ2-6,once,TGTGCCAGCAGCTTGGCTGGAGGGGGGGCCAACGTCCTGACTTTC,CASSLAGGGANVLTF
TRBV5-1,TRBD1,TRBJ2-2,-,TGCGCCAGCAGTTCCGGACAGGGGAACACCGGGGAGCTGTTTTTT,CASSSGQGNTGELFF
TRBV19,-,TRBJ1-5,-,TGTGCCAGTAGGGCTTCCGACAGTAGCAATCAGCCCCAGCATTTT,CASRASDSSNQPQHF
TRBV24-1,-,TRBJ2-1,-,TGTGCCACCAGTGATTTAGCGGACACATACAATGAGCAGTTCTTC,CATSDLADTYNEQFF
TRBV29-1,TRBD1,TRBJ1-2,once,TGCAGCGCTGATATAGACAGGGGGAACTATGGCTACACCTTC,CSADIDRGNYGYTF
TRBV7-2,TRBD2,TRBJ2-7,-,TGTGCCAGCAGCTTATTCGGTACAACGACTAGCGGGTACGAGCAGTACTTC,CASSLFGTTTSGYEQYF
TRBV18,-,TRBJ2-1,-,TGTGCCAGCTCACCCCAAGCGTCCTACAATGAGCAGTTCTTC,CASSPQASYNEQFF
TRBV7-8,-,TRBJ2-2,-,TGTGCCAGCAGCGTAAACTGGAGGAGGAGGGAGCTGTTTTTT,CASSVNWRRRELFF
TRBV18,TRBD1,TRBJ2-7,-,TGTGCCAGCTCACAGAACCGGGACAGACCCTACGAGCAGTACTTC,CASSQNRDRPYEQYF
TRBV7-2,-,TRBJ1-6,-,TGTGCCAGCAACCAACCCTCGACTAATTCACCCCTCCACTTT,CASNQPSTNSPLHF
TRBV7-9,TRBD1,TRBJ1-6,-,TGTGCCAGCAGCCCAAGGGGTCCGGGACAGGGGATTGATTCACCCCTCCACTTT,CASSPRGPGQGIDSPLHF
TRBV5-8,-,TRBJ1-4,-,TGTGCCAGCAGCCCCATGTGGTTGGATGAAAAACTGTTTTTT,CASSPMWLDEKLFF
TRBV7-2,-,TRBJ2-2,-,TGTGCCAGCAGCTCGCCACCCAGAACCGGGGAGCTGTTTTTT,CASSSPPRTGELFF
TRBV27,-,TRBJ2-7,-,TGTGCCAGCAGTCCCCACCCGGGACGCTACGAGCAGTACTTC,CASSPHPGRYEQYF
TRBV9,TRBD1,TRBJ1-2,-,TGTGCCAGCAGCGCCCAGGACAGGCCCCTTAACTATGGCTACACCTTC,CASSAQDRPLNYGYTF
TRBV11-2,-,TRBJ2-2,once,TGTGCCACCACCCTAACAGGGCCCACCGGGGAGCTGTTTTTT,CATTLTGPTGELFF
TRBV2,-,TRBJ2-5,-,TGTGCCAGCAAGTGGGGGCAGGGGGGCGAGACCCAGTACTTC,CASKWGQGGETQYF
TRBV28,TRBD1,TRBJ1-2,-,TGTGCCAGCAGTCCGCCGGGACAGGGCCATGGCTACACCTTC,CASSPPGQGHGYTF
TRBV29-1,-,TRBJ2-1,-,TGCAGCGTTGACGAGCAGAGGCCCTACAATGAGCAGTTCTTC,CSVDEQRPYNEQFF
TRBV15,-,TRBJ2-4,-,TGTGCCACCAGCGGACAGAACATTCAGTACTTC,CATSGQNIQYF
TRBV7-6,TRBD1,TRBJ1-2,-,TGTGCTAGCAGCACTGGACAGGGGGAAGACTATGGCTACACCTTC,CASSTGQGEDYGYTF
TRBV7-2,-,TRBJ1-2,few,TGTGCCAGCAGCTTAGGGCCCGACAGCGGGTATGGCTACACCTTC,CASSLGPDSGYGYTF
TRBV20-1,-,TRBJ1-1,once,TGCAGTGCCCCGACAGCCACTGAAGCTTTCTTT,CSAPTATEAFF
TRBV5-1,-,TRBJ1-2,-,TGCGCCAGCAGCGTGGGAGGGAACTATGGCTACACCTTC,CASSVGGNYGYTF
TRBV28,-,TRBJ2-4,-,TGTGCCAGCCAACTACCGATTAAAAACATTCAGTACTTC,CASQLPIKNIQYF
TRBV5-1,TRBD1,TRBJ1-2,many,TGCGCCAGCAGCTTCATCGGGACAGGGATATTTCTGGGCTACACCTTC,CASSFIGTGIFLGYTF
TRBV28,TRBD1,TRBJ1-5,-,TGTGCCAGCAGGAGGGACAGCGATAGCAATCAGCCCCAGCATTTT,CASRRDSDSNQPQHF
TRBV25-1,TRBD1,TRBJ1-1,-,TGTGCCAGCAGTCGGGACAGGGGTTACACTGAAGCTTTCTTT,CASSRDRGYTEAFF
TRBV4-3,TRBD1,TRBJ2-7,-,TGCGCCAGCAGCCAAGATCATCAGGGGGCTTGGGAGCAGTACTTC,CASSQDHQGAWEQYF
TRBV20-1,TRBD1,TRBJ1-2,-,TGCAGTGCTCGACAGGGACATGGCTACACCTTC,CSARQGHGYTF
TRBV2,-,TRBJ1-2,few,TGTGCCAGCAGTGTTAAGCCGGGGGGCTATGGCTACACCTTC,CASSVKPGGYGYTF
TRBV27,-,TRBJ2-3,-,TGTGCCAGCAGTTTCGGGGTGACAGATACGCAGTATTTT,CASSFGVTDTQYF
TRBV11-2,-,TRBJ1-6,-,TGTGCCAGCAGCCCATCCCATGGGGGGTCCCTCCACTTT,CASSPSHGGSLHF
TRBV9,-,TRBJ1-2,-,TGTGCCAGCAGCGTAGAAGGTTTGTGGGGGAACTATGGCTACACCTTC,CASSVEGLWGNYGYTF
TRBV27,-,TRBJ2-1,-,TGTGCCAGCAGTGACGACGACAGGACTAATGAGCAGTTCTTC,CASSDDDRTNEQFF
TRBV20-1,-,TRBJ1-5,-,TGCAGTGCTAGTCCCACCGCCGGGGTTAGCAATCAGCCCCAGCATTTT,CSASPTAGVSNQPQHF
TRBV6-1,-,TRBJ2-2,-,TGTGCCAGCAGTGAAACCGGCACCGGGGAGCTGTTTTTT,CASSETGTGELFF
TRBV2,-,TRBJ1-4,-,TGTGCCAGCAGCCCGACAGCCTATAATGAAAAACTGTTTTTT,CASSPTAYNEKLFF
TRBV19,-,TRBJ1-2,-,TGTGCCAGTAGTATTCCGGGCAGGGGTAACTATGGCTACACCTTC,CASSIPGRGNYGYTF
TRBV30,-,TRBJ2-1,-,TGTGCCTGCCCCCGCACAGGTGGCGTGGGCGAGCAGTTCTTC,CACPRTGGVGEQFF
TRBV10-3,-,TRBJ1-3,-,TGTGCCATCAGTGTTGCAGGCTCTGGAAACACCATATATTTT,CAISVAGSGNTIYF
TRBV27,-,TRBJ1-2,-,TGTGCCAGCACCCCCCCGCCGGGTCGACACTATGGCTACACCTTC,CASTPPPGRHYGYTF
TRBV3-1/TRBV3-2,-,TRBJ1-2,-,TGTGCCAGCAGCGAAGGCCGCAGGGGCGGCTACACCTTC,CASSEGRRGGYTF
TRBV7-8,TRBD1,TRBJ2-2,-,TGTGCCAGCAGCCGCTTCGACAGGGTAAACACCGGGGAGCTGTTTTTT,CASSRFDRVNTGELFF
TRBV5-4,TRBD1,TRBJ2-7,-,TGTGCCAGCAGCCCAGACAGGGACTCCTACGAGCAGTACTTC,CASSPDRDSYEQYF
TRBV3-1/TRBV3-2,-,TRBJ2-1,-,TGTGCCAGCAGCCAAGCGGGGGAATACAATGAGCAGTTCTTC,CASSQAGEYNEQFF
TRBV28,-,TRBJ2-7,-,TGTGCCAGCACACTCGGCGGGGCAGGGGGGGACTACGAGCAGTACTTC,CASTLGGAGGDYEQYF
TRBV5-1,-,TRBJ2-2,-,TGCGCCAGCAGCCCGGCCCCTGGAGGCACCGGGGAGCTGTTTTTT,CASSPAPGGTGELFF
TRBV12-3/TRBV12-4,-,TRBJ1-1,-,TGTGCCAGTGTCCCGGGACACAGCACTGAAGCTTTCTTT,CASVPGHSTEAFF
TRBV7-6,TRBD2,TRBJ2-1,-,TGTGCCCGTTCGGATAAACCGGGAGGCCCGTCCGGGAATGAGCAGTTCTTC,CARSDKPGGPSGNEQFF
TRBV2,-,TRBJ1-6,-,TGTGCCAGCAGTGAACGGGAGTCAGGCTCACCCCTCCACTTT,CASSERESGSPLHF
TRBV19,-,TRBJ1-5,once,TGTGCCAGTAGTCAGACAGTTTATAGCAATCAGCCCCAGCATTTT,CASSQTVYSNQPQHF
TRBV7-2,-,TRBJ1-1,-,TGTGCCAGCACCGACCGTAAGGGGAGCCCTGAAGCTTTCTTT,CASTDRKGSPEAFF